This T cell receptor (beta chain) was identified during a study of blood T cell repertoires in COVID-19. Study-wide context: The United States, Italy and Spain provided the acute and convalescent COVID-19 samples. From T cells, B-cell-depleted T cells, or PBMCs came the material, which was cDNA or gDNA.

The CDR3 runs to 15 residues. CDR1 MNHEY and CDR2 SMNVEV come from the germline V gene (reference sequence). V dropped 2 bases and J dropped 6; count of bases not matched to a gene: 7. The repertoire was sequenced with immunoSEQ multiplex PCR; TCRdb's copy has only in-frame clones and lacks some. The sample holds about 220,000 clones, 65% to 90% seen once. Sequencing input: peripheral blood. The clonotype originates from a human donor in a cohort sampled during active COVID-19. V and J are TRBV27 and TRBJ2-7; 10 bases are a match to TRBD2. The CDR3 sequence: CASSLGSGRYGEQYF. CDR3 in DNA: TGTGCCAGCAGTTTAGGTAGCGGGAGGTACGGCGAGCAGTACTTC.